Presented here are 7 T cell receptor beta chains from one specimen sequenced in a study of identical twins. TCRdb reanalysed the 5' RACE reads using MiXCR and keeps one entry per CDR3 protein. Here the sample spans roughly 280,000 distinct CDR3 sequences, roughly 9.7% being singletons. These records were also assigned to another study, of yellow fever vaccine responses in identical twins.

Sequenced material: CD8+ T cells sorted from blood. All receptors come from a woman aged 18 to 35 in good health.

This clonotype was seen many times. The chain is built from TRBV20-1 and TRBJ2-1; 11 nucleotides match TRBD2. Germline V CDR1 and CDR2: DFQATT, SNEGSKA (reference sequence). Trimming cost V 6 bases and J 10 bases; bases outside gene matches: 8. CDR3 length: 13 residues. Written as DNA, the CDR3 is TGCAGTGCCCCACTAGCGGGAGCGGGGGAGCAGTTCTTC. Amino acid sequence: CSAPLAGAGEQFF.

This clonotype has a handful of counts. The chain has TRBV6-5 and TRBJ2-7, with D maybe TRBD1 (6 bases). V lost 0 bases and J lost 3, with 9 bases in between. The CDR3 has 14 amino acids. Germline V gene sequence: CDR1 MNHEY, CDR2 SVGAGI. The DNA of the CDR3 is TGTGCCAGCAGTTACTCGGCGACAGGCTACGAGCAGTACTTC. It codes for CASSYSATGYEQYF.

This clonotype was counted between two and nine times. V is TRBV7-9 and J is TRBJ2-7; 8 bases fit TRBD1. This CDR3 region has 16 residues. Germline V gene sequence: CDR1 SEHNR, CDR2 FQNEAQ (reference sequence). V lost 5 bases, J lost 3 bases, and 12 bases stayed unmatched. CDR3 DNA: TGTGCCAGCAGCATTACCGGGACAGGTTTAAGCTACGAGCAGTACTTC. Translation gives CASSITGTGLSYEQYF.

The chain joins TRBV29-1 to TRBJ2-1, with D perhaps TRBD2 (5 bases). V was pared by 3 bases and J by 9 bases, with 18 bases between. Germline V CDR1 and CDR2: SQVTM, ANQGSEA. This CDR3 is 14 amino acids long. The CDR3 is CSVDRGMNSFEQFF. As DNA, the CDR3 is TGCAGCGTTGATCGGGGAATGAATTCATTTGAGCAGTTCTTC.

This clonotype was counted a few times. The CDR3 DNA reads TGTGCCAGCTCGGTCCACCCCTACGAGCAGTACTTC. Its translation: CASSVHPYEQYF. The gene calls are TRBV7-9 and TRBJ2-7, with D uncertain. The V end lost 8 bases, the J end lost 2 bases, and 10 bases lay between the germline ends. Per germline, CDR1 SEHNR and CDR2 FQNEAQ (reference sequence). The CDR3 extends over 12 amino acids.

This clonotype was counted between two and nine times. The rearrangement links TRBV6-5 to TRBJ2-3; 9 bases match TRBD2. The J segment lost 4 bases and the V segment lost 0 bases, leaving 5 bases of the junction unmatched. Looked up from germline, CDR1 is MNHEY and CDR2 is SVGAGI. The CDR3 is made up of 16 amino acids. The CDR3: CASSYSTSGQPDTQYF. CDR3 DNA sequence: TGTGCCAGCAGTTACTCCACTAGCGGGCAGCCAGATACGCAGTATTTT.

On this clonotype itself: Mismatch with germline at one junction end may stem from a read error. The genes are TRBV4-3 and TRBJ2-1; D call uncertain. The CDR3 is 12 residues long. Germline-derived CDR1 and CDR2 are LGHNA and YSLEER. CDR3 in DNA: TGCGTCAGCAGCCACGACCACAATGAGCAGTTCTTC. This codes for CVSSHDHNEQFF.